This T cell receptor (beta chain) was sequenced during a study of blood T cells in healthy people across ages. Primed by a sample-barcoded 5' primer and a J-beta primer mix, a second PCR proceeded for 7 to 11 cycles. Each of the samples gave a minimum of 2.5 million paired-end reads that contained CDR3. TCRdb called the 5' RACE reads again in MiXCR, with one record for every CDR3 protein. The profile shows some 1.6 million distinct CDR3 sequences, 34% of them singletons. The CDR3 consists of 15 residues. After removal of 0 bases from V and 5 bases from J, the junction contained 5 bases not matched to a gene. The germline V gene has CDR1 MGHDK and CDR2 SYGVNS. This clonotype was counted a few times. What it binds is unknown. General study results and limits: Donor CMV status was unknown, possibly confounding expanded clonotype changes.

Sample: blood. This chain joins TRBV25-1 and TRBJ2-5; 8 nucleotides match TRBD1. The receptor comes from a woman aged 25 to 39 in good health. This CDR3 is CASSEYRGLMETQYF. In DNA form, the CDR3 reads TGTGCCAGCAGTGAATACAGGGGGCTGATGGAGACCCAGTACTTC.